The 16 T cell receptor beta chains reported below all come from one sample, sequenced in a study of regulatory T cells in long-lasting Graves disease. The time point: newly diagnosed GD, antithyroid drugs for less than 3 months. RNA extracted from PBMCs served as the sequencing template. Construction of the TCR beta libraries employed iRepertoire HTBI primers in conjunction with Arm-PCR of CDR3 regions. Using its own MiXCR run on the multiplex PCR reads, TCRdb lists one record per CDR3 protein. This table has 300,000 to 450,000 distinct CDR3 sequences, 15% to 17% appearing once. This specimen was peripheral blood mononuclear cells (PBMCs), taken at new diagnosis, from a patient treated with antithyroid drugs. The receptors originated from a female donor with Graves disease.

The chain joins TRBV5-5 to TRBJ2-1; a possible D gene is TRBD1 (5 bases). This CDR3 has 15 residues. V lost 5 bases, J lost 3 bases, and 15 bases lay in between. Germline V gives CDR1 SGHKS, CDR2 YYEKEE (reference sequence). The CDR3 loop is CASSYDSPHYNEQFF. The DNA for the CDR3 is TGTGCCAGCAGTTACGACAGTCCCCACTACAATGAGCAGTTCTTC.

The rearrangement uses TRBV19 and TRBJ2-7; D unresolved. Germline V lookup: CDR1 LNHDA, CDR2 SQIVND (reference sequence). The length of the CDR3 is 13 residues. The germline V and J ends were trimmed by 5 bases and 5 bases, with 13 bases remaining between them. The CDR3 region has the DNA TGTGCCAGTAGTGTGTTTCCCGCCGACGAGCAGTACTTC. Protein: CASSVFPADEQYF.

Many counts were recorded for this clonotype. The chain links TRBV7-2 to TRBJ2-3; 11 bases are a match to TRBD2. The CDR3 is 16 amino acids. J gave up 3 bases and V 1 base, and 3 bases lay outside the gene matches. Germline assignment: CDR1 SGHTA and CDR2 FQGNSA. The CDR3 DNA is TGTGCCAGCAGCTTAGTACTAGCGGGAGCAACAGATACGCAGTATTTT. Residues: CASSLVLAGATDTQYF.

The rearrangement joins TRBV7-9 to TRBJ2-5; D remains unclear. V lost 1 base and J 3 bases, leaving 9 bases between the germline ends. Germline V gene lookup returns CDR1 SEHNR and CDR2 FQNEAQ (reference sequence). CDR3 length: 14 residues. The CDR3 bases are TGTGCCAGCAGCTTAGTAAGGCAGAAAGAGACCCAGTACTTC. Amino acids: CASSLVRQKETQYF.

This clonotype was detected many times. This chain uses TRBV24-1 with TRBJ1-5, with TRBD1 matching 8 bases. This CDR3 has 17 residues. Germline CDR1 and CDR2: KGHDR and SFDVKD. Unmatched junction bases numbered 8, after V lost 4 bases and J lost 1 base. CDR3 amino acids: CATSESNRDRSNQPQHF. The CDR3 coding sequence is TGTGCCACCAGTGAATCCAACCGGGACAGGAGCAATCAGCCCCAGCATTTT.

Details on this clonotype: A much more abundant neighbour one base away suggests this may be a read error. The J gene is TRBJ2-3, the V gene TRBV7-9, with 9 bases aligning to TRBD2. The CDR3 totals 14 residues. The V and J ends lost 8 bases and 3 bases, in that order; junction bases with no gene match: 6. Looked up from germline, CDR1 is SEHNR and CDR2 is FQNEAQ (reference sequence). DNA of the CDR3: TGTGCCAGCGGCATCGGACTAGCGACAGATACGCAGTATTTT. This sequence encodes CASGIGLATDTQYF.

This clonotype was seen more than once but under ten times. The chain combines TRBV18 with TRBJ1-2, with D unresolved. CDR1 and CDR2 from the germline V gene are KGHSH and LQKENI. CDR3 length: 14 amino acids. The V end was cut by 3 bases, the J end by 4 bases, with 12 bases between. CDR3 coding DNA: TGTGCCAGCTCACCTCAAGGAAAGGGCTATGGCTACACCTTC. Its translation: CASSPQGKGYGYTF.

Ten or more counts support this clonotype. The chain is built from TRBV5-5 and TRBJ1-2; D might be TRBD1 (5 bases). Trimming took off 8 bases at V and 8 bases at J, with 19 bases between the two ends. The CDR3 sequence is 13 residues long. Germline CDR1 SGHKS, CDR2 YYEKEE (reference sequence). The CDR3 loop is CASAIDSTGGYTF. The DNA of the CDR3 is TGTGCCAGTGCCATCGACAGTACGGGCGGCTACACCTTC. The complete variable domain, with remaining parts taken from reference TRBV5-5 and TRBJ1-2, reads DAGVTQSPTHLIKTRGQQVTLRCSPISGHKSVSWYQQVLGQGPQFIFQYYEKEERGRGNFPDRFSARQFPNYSSELNVNALLLGDSALYLCASAIDSTGGYTFGSGTRLTVV.

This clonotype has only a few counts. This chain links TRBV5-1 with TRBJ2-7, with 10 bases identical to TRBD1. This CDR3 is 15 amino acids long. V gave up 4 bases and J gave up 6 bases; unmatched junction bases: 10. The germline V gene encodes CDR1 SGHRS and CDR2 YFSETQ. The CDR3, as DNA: TGCGCCAGCAGCCGGCGGGAGACAGGGGGCTCCGAGCAGTACTTC. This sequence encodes CASSRRETGGSEQYF.

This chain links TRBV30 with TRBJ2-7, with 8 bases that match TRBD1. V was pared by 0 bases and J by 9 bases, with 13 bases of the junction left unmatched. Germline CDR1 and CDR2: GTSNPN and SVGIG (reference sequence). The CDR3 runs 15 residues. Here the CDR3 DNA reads TGTGCCTGGAGTGTACAGGGGGTCAGGGGCCCCGCGCAGTACTTC. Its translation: CAWSVQGVRGPAQYF.

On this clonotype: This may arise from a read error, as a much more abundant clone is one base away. CDR3 in DNA: TGCAGTGGTCTCGGCCTTACTGGTACAGATACGCAGTATTTT. The encoded protein is CSGLGLTGTDTQYF. V usage is TRBV20-1 and J usage is TRBJ2-3; no clear D. The CDR3 spans 14 residues. CDR1 DFQATT and CDR2 SNEGSKA come from the germline V gene (reference sequence). V was shortened by 7 bases and J by 3 bases, with 17 bases between the two germline ends.

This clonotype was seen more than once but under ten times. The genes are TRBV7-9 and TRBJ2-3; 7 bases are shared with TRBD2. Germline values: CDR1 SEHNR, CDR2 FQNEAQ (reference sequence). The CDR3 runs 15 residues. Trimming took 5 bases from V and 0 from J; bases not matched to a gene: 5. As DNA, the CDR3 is TGTGCCAGCAGCCCCGGGACTACTAGCACAGATACGCAGTATTTT. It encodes CASSPGTTSTDTQYF.

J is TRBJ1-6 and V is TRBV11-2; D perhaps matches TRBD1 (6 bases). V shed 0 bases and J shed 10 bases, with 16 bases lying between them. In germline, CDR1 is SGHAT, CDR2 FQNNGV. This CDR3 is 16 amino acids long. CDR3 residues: CASSLDWRGRASPLHF. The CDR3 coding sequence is TGTGCCAGCAGCTTAGATTGGCGGGGGCGCGCCTCACCCCTCCACTTT.

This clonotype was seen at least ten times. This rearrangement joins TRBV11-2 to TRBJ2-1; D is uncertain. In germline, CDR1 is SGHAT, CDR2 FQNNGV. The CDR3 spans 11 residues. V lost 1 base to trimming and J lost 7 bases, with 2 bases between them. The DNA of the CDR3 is TGTGCCAGCAGCTTAGCTAATGAGCAGTTCTTC. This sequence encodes CASSLANEQFF.

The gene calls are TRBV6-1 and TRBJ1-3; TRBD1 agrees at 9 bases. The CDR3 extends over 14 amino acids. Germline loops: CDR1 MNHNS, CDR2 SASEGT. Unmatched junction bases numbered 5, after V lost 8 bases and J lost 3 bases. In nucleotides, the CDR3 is TGTGCCAGCCGAATGGACAGGGGTGGAAACACCATATATTTT. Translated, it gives CASRMDRGGNTIYF.

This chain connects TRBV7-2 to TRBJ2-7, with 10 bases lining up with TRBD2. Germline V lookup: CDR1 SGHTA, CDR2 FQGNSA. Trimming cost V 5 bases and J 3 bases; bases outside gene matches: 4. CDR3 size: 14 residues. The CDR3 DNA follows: TGTGCCAGCAGCCCAACTAGCGGGGTCTACGAGCAGTACTTC. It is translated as CASSPTSGVYEQYF.